This TCR beta chain was recovered during a study of blood T cell repertoires in COVID-19. Study summary: Acute-phase and convalescent COVID-19 samples originated in the United States, Italy and Spain.

Per the original methods: For nucleated cells, counts were estimated from reference gene primer amplification. Sequencing was performed with immunoSEQ multiplex PCR; in TCRdb, only in-frame clones are kept and a portion is missing. The D gene and trimming were derived from the DNA, and the V and J assignments and clone size from that table. Seen here are about 270,000 clones, around 84% observed once, and the top ten hold roughly 1.5%. The clonotype originates from a human donor with COVID-19, enrolled during active disease. The donor label of this sample is uncertain. Sequenced input: peripheral blood.

CDR3 sequence reads: CSVEGGLAGVETQYF. CDR3 coding DNA: TGCAGCGTTGAAGGGGGACTAGCGGGAGTGGAGACCCAGTACTTC. V and J are TRBV29-1 and TRBJ2-5, with 14 bases aligning to TRBD2. The CDR3 is made up of 15 amino acids. Germline assignment: CDR1 SQVTM and CDR2 ANQGSEA. J gave up 5 bases and V 1 base, and 3 bases lay outside the gene matches.